This T cell receptor (beta chain) was sequenced in a study of OX40 agonist ivuxolimab in advanced cancers. For the study in its entirety: Ivuxolimab, which targeted the costimulatory receptor OX40 (CD134), was an agonistic, fully human IgG2 monoclonal antibody. Of the approximately 54 patients in dose escalation, about 20 had hepatocellular carcinoma, around 15 had melanoma, 9 had renal cell carcinoma and 9 had head and neck cancer. The paper covers the monotherapy dose-escalation part of the phase I ivuxolimab trial, which included N of about 50 patients. In the dose-escalation cohort, approximately 80% of patients were male, and the mean age was around 65 years with a range of roughly 20 to 79. Peripheral TCRbeta sequencing aimed to test whether ivuxolimab altered TCR sequence diversity and caused clonal T-cell expansion. Intravenous ivuxolimab was administered to patients every 2 weeks at six dose levels: 0.01, 0.1, 0.3, 1.5, 3 and 10 mg/kg. Partial responses occurred in three dose-escalation patients: two with cutaneous melanoma and one with hepatocellular carcinoma. Prior anti-PD-1, anti-PD-L1 or anti-CTLA-4 therapy was permitted, and checkpoint inhibitors had been received by under 50% of dose-escalation patients.

The paper as a whole reports these results and caveats: On average, CD8+ T cells showed more expanded clones than CD4+ T cells after ivuxolimab. Low levels of normalized T-cell clonal expansion were also seen in some patients who did not respond. In the 0.1-3.0 mg/kg groups, partial responders were among the patients with the lowest normalized peripheral clonal expansion, particularly in CD8+ T cells. The antigen specificity of the peripheral T cells that underwent clonal expansion was not determined. Clonal expansion of both CD4+ and CD8+ blood T cells was observed from baseline to week 6 at doses 0.1 to 3.0 mg/kg.

Genomic DNA was extracted from sorted cells for sequencing of the TCRbeta CDR3 region. The immunoSEQ Assay was used for sequencing of TCRbeta CDR3 regions. TCRdb provides this immuneACCESS table in a form limited to in-frame rearrangements. Some clones are lacking; in checked studies, under half of them reflect an unresolved V gene, and why the rest are absent is not known. This sample comprises just under 60,000 clones, 91% of them detected only once. The top ten clones comprise roughly 3.8% of the sample. Patients with a history of autoimmune disease or receiving systemic immunosuppression were excluded from the trial. Peripheral blood for TCR sequencing was collected from all dose cohorts at baseline, on cycle 4 day 1, and on cycle 7 day 1. The samples were taken from a phase I, first-in-human, multicenter, open-label dose-escalation trial of ivuxolimab. Adults with locally advanced or metastatic head and neck squamous cell, hepatocellular, melanoma or renal cell carcinoma were enrolled in the trial. Before TCR sequencing, CD4+ and CD8+ T cells were separately sorted from peripheral blood.

Points on this clone: The antigen it binds to is not known. One base away there is no much larger clone; base qualities are not given.

The source of this sequence is an adult with an advanced solid tumor such as melanoma, head and neck, liver or kidney cancer. The starting material was CD4+ or CD8+ T cells sorted from blood, obtained in a trial of the OX40 agonist ivuxolimab.

The encoded CDR3 is CASSEVGGSQPQHF. The DNA sequence is given as TGCGCCAGCAGTGAGGTTGGGGGTAGTCAGCCCCAGCATTTT. In this chain, TRBV10-2 is recombined with TRBJ1-5; TRBD1 is possibly the D segment (5 matching bases). Inclusive of the bounding cysteine and phenylalanine, the CDR3 is 14 residues long. Only the CDR3 part of the read is kept: 42 bases, read in frame from the first base. The junction carries 11 bases between V and J, which are trimmed by 2 bases and 6 bases respectively. From the germline V gene, CDR1 is WSHSY and CDR2 is SAAADI.